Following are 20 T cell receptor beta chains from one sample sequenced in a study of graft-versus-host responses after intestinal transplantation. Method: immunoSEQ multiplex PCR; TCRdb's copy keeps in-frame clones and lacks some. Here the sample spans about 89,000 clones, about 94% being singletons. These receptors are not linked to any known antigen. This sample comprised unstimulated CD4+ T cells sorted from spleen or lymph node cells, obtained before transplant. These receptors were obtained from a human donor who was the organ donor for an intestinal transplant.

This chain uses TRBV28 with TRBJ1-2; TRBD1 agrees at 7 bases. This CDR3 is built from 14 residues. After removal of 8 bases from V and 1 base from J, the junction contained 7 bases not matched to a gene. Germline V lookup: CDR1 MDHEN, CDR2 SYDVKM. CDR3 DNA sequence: TGTGCCAGCGGAAGGGGGACAGATAACTATGGCTACACCTTC. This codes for CASGRGTDNYGYTF.

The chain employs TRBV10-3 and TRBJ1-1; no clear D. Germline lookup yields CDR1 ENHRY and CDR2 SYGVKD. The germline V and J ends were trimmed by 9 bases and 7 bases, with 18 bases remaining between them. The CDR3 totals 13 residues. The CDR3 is CAMSHEPGDEAFF. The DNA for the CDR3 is TGTGCCATGAGCCATGAGCCCGGTGATGAAGCTTTCTTT.

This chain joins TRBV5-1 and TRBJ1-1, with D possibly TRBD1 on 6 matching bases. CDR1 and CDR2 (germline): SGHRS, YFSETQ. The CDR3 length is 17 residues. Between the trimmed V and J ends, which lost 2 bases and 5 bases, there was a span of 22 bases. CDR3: CASSFLSGATFSTEAFF. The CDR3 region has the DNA TGCGCCAGCAGCTTCTTATCAGGGGCGACTTTTTCAACTGAAGCTTTCTTT.

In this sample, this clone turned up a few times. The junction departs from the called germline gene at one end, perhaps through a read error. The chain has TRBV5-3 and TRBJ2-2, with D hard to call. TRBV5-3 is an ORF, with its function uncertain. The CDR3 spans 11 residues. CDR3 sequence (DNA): TGTGCCAGCAGCTTGGCCGGGGAGCTGTTTTTT. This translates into CASSLAGELFF.

CDR3 amino acids: CASSFSSGGKENEQFF. CDR3 sequence (DNA): TGCGCCAGCAGCTTTTCGAGCGGGGGGAAGGAGAATGAGCAGTTCTTC. The chain recombines TRBV5-1 with TRBJ2-1, with TRBD2 matching over 9 bases. The ends lost 2 bases at V and 7 bases at J; junction bases unmatched: 10. The CDR3 length is 16 residues. Germline V CDR1 and CDR2: SGHRS, YFSETQ.

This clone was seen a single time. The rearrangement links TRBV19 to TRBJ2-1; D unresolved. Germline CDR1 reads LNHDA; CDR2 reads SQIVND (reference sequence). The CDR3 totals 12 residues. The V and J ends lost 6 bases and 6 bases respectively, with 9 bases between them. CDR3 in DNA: TGTGCCAGTAGCCAGTGGAGCAATGAGCAGTTCTTC. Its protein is CASSQWSNEQFF.

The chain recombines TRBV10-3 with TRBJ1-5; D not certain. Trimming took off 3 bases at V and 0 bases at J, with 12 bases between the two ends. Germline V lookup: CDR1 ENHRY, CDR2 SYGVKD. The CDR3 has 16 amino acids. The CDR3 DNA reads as TGTGCCATCAGTGAAGGTGGAGGATATAGCAATCAGCCCCAGCATTTT. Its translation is CAISEGGGYSNQPQHF.

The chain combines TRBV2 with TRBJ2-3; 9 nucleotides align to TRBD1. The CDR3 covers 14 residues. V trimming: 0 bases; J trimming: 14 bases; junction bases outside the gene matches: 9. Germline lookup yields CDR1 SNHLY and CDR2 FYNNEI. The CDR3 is CASSEAARRDRVYF. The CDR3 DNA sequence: TGTGCCAGCAGTGAAGCCGCCCGCCGGGACAGGGTGTATTTT.

CDR3 protein: CASSWVPTGLNEKLFF. The CDR3 region has the DNA TGTGCCAGCAGTTGGGTCCCGACGGGCCTTAATGAAAAACTGTTTTTT. The V gene is TRBV6-5, the J gene TRBJ1-4; D unresolved. CDR1 is MNHEY and CDR2 is SVGAGI in the germline V gene. The CDR3 sequence is 16 residues long. Between the trimmed V and J ends, which lost 4 bases and 4 bases, there was a span of 16 bases.

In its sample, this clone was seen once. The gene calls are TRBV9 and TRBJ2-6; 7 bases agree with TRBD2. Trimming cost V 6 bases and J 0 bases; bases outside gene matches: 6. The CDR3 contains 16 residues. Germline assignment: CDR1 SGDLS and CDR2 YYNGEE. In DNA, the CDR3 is TGTGCCAGCACCTTACGGGGGGACTCTGGGGCCAACGTCCTGACTTTC. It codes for CASTLRGDSGANVLTF. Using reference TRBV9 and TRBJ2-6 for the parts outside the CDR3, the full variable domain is DSGVTQTPKHLITATGQRVTLRCSPRSGDLSVYWYQQSLDQGLQFLIQYYNGEERAKGNILERFSAQQFPDLHSELNLSSLELGDSALYFCASTLRGDSGANVLTFGAGSRLTVL.

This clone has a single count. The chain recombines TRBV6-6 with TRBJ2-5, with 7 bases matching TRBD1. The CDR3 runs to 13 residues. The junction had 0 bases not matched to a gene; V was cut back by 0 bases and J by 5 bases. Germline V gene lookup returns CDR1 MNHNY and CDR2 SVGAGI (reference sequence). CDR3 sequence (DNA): TGTGCCAGCAGTTACTCGACAGGGGAGACCCAGTACTTC. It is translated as CASSYSTGETQYF.

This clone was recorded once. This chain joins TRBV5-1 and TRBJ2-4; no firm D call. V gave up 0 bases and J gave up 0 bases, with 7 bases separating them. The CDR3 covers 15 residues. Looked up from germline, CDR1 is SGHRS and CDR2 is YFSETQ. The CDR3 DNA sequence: TGCGCCAGCAGCTTGGACTGGATAGCCAAAAACATTCAGTACTTC. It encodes CASSLDWIAKNIQYF.

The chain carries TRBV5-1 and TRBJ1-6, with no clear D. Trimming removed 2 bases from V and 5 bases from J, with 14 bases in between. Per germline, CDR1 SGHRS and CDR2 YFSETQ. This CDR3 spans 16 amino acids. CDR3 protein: CASSFSFARDNSPLHF. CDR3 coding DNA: TGCGCCAGCAGCTTTTCTTTCGCGAGGGATAATTCACCCCTCCACTTT.

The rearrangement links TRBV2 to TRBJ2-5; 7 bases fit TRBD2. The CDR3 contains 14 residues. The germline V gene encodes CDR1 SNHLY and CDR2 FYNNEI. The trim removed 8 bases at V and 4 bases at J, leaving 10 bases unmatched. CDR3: CASGGLGGIETQYF. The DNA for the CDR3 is TGTGCCAGCGGAGGACTAGGCGGGATAGAGACCCAGTACTTC.

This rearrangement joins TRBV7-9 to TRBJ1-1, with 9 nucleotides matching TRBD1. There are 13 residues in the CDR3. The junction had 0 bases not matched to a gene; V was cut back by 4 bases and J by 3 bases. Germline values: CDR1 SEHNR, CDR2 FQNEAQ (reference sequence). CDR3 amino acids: CASSWDRDTEAFF. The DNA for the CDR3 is TGTGCCAGCAGCTGGGACAGGGACACTGAAGCTTTCTTT.

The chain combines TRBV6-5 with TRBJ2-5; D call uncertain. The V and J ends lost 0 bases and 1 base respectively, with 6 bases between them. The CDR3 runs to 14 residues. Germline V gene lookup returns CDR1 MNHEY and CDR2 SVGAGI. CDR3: CASSYSMVQETQYF. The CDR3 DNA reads TGTGCCAGCAGTTACTCGATGGTCCAAGAGACCCAGTACTTC.

CDR3 region: CSATRDQPQHF. In DNA, the CDR3 is TGCAGTGCTACCAGGGATCAGCCCCAGCATTTT. This chain links TRBV20-1 with TRBJ1-5, with D perhaps TRBD1 (5 bases). Trimming removed 4 bases at V and 5 bases at J, with 6 bases between. CDR3 length: 11 amino acids. Germline CDR1 is DFQATT and CDR2 is SNEGSKA (reference sequence).

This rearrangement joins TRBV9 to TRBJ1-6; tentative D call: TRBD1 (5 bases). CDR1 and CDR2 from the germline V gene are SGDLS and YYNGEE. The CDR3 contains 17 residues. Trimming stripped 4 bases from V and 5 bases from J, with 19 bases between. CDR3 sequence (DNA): TGTGCCAGCAGCCCACATCGCGGGGCCTATGATAATTCACCCCTCCACTTT. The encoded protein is CASSPHRGAYDNSPLHF.

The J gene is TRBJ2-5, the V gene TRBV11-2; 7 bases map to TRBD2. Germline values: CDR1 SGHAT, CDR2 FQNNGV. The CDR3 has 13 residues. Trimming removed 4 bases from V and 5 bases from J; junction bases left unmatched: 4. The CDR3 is CASSSQRDETQYF. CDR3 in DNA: TGTGCCAGCAGCTCCCAGCGGGACGAGACCCAGTACTTC.

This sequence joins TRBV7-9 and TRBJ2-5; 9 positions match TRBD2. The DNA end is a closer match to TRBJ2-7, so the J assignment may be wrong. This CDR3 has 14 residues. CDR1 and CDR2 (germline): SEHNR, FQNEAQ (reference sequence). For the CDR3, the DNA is TGTGCCAGCAGCTCAGCGGGGGGACTCTACGAGCAGTACTTC. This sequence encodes CASSSAGGLYEQYF.